These 17 T cell receptor beta chains were all obtained from the same sample, sequenced in a study of T cell responses to AZD1222 COVID-19 vaccine. Measured with immunoSEQ multiplex PCR; TCRdb has only the in-frame clones, and not every one. The table lists tens of thousands of clones, 88% of them singletons, with around 15% in the top ten. The starting material was peripheral blood, obtained on day 0 of AZD1222 vaccination. These receptors were taken from an adult in good health.

The CDR3, as DNA: TGCGCCAGCAGCTTGACAGGGGCAACTCAAGAGACCCAGTACTTC. It is translated as CASSLTGATQETQYF. The V call is TRBV5-1, the J call TRBJ2-5; TRBD1 matches at 7 bases. The CDR3 runs 15 residues. Germline lookup yields CDR1 SGHRS and CDR2 YFSETQ. Trimming took 1 base from V and 2 from J; bases not matched to a gene: 5.

The chain uses TRBV9 and TRBJ1-1; 7 nucleotides line up with TRBD1. Trimming took 3 bases from V and 4 from J; bases not matched to a gene: 9. CDR1 is SGDLS and CDR2 is YYNGEE in the germline V gene. This CDR3 has 15 amino acids. For the CDR3, the DNA is TGTGCCAGCAGCGGGAGGACAGGAACGGGCACTGAAGCTTTCTTT. Translation: CASSGRTGTGTEAFF. Looking up the rest from reference TRBV9 and TRBJ1-1 gives the full variable domain: DSGVTQTPKHLITATGQRVTLRCSPRSGDLSVYWYQQSLDQGLQFLIQYYNGEERAKGNILERFSAQQFPDLHSELNLSSLELGDSALYFCASSGRTGTGTEAFFGQGTRLTVV.

This chain joins TRBV2 and TRBJ2-3; tentative D call: TRBD2 (6 bases). CDR3 length: 13 amino acids. Germline lookup yields CDR1 SNHLY and CDR2 FYNNEI. Deletions cut 4 bases from V and 3 bases from J, with 8 bases between. The CDR3 DNA reads as TGTGCCAGCAGTGGGGGACTGACAGATACGCAGTATTTT. This sequence encodes CASSGGLTDTQYF.

CDR3 nucleotides: TGCGCCAGCAGCAGCCCGGGACATGAATCCTACGAGCAGTACTTC. Protein product: CASSSPGHESYEQYF. The chain joins TRBV5-1 to TRBJ2-7; D is possibly TRBD1 (6 bases). Trimming removed 4 bases from V and 1 base from J, with 15 bases in between. This CDR3 has 15 residues. Germline-derived CDR1 and CDR2 are SGHRS and YFSETQ.

The rearrangement joins TRBV29-1 to TRBJ1-1, with D possibly matching TRBD1 (5 bases). Germline CDR1 reads SQVTM; CDR2 reads ANQGSEA. This CDR3 is built from 13 residues. Trimming shortened V by 4 bases and J by 4 bases, and 13 bases separated the two germline ends. The CDR3 region has the DNA TGCAGCGTTGTTACAGGCGTCGCCACTGAAGCTTTCTTT. Its protein is CSVVTGVATEAFF.

The chain is built from TRBV18 and TRBJ1-6; D is unclear. V lost 2 bases and J 8 bases, leaving 10 bases between the germline ends. The CDR3 contains 14 residues. Germline V lookup: CDR1 KGHSH, CDR2 LQKENI. CDR3 in amino acids: CASSPSAKDSPLHF. Here the CDR3 DNA reads TGTGCCAGCTCACCATCGGCAAAGGATTCACCCCTCCACTTT.

This chain joins TRBV6-5 and TRBJ2-1; D is unresolved. V was cut by 4 bases and J by 6 bases, with 16 bases left in between. The CDR3 sequence is 15 residues long. Germline V lookup: CDR1 MNHEY, CDR2 SVGAGI. CDR3 protein: CASSSLPKESNEQFF. In DNA form, the CDR3 reads TGTGCCAGCAGTTCCCTCCCGAAGGAATCCAATGAGCAGTTCTTC.

This chain joins TRBV7-9 and TRBJ1-4; no clear D gene. V dropped 1 base and J dropped 0 bases, with 12 bases sitting between them. The CDR3 runs to 17 residues. Germline assignment: CDR1 SEHNR and CDR2 FQNEAQ (reference sequence). The CDR3 nucleotides are TGTGCCAGCAGCTTAGATAGGCCCGGGGCAACTAATGAAAAACTGTTTTTT. Amino acid sequence: CASSLDRPGATNEKLFF.

The rearrangement joins TRBV7-2 to TRBJ2-1; D possibly corresponds to TRBD2 (5 bases). The CDR3 is made up of 14 amino acids. CDR1 is SGHTA and CDR2 is FQGNSA in the germline V gene. Trimming pared 1 base from V and 8 bases from J, leaving 12 bases between. The CDR3 protein is CASSLGGERHEQFF. DNA of the CDR3: TGTGCCAGCAGCTTAGGTGGGGAGCGCCATGAGCAGTTCTTC.

The V gene is TRBV9, the J gene TRBJ2-1; 10 positions match TRBD2. CDR3 size: 15 residues. V was clipped by 2 bases and J by 4 bases; unmatched bases: 3. Germline lookup yields CDR1 SGDLS and CDR2 YYNGEE. The CDR3 DNA reads TGTGCCAGCAGCGTTGGACTAGCGGATTACAATGAGCAGTTCTTC. This sequence encodes CASSVGLADYNEQFF.

The chain couples TRBV19 to TRBJ1-3, with D unclear. The germline gives CDR1 LNHDA, CDR2 SQIVND (reference sequence). The CDR3 runs 15 residues. V lost 5 bases, J lost 0 bases, and 11 bases lay in between. CDR3 nucleotides: TGTGCCAGTAGTCCCCGAGGCTCCTCTGGAAACACCATATATTTT. Translated, it gives CASSPRGSSGNTIYF. The full variable domain, its missing parts supplied by reference TRBV19 and TRBJ1-3, is DGGITQSPKYLFRKEGQNVTLSCEQNLNHDAMYWYRQDPGQGLRLIYYSQIVNDFQKGDIAEGYSVSREKKESFPLTVTSAQKNPTAFYLCASSPRGSSGNTIYFGEGSWLTVV.

The chain employs TRBV2 and TRBJ2-1, with a possible D match to TRBD2 (5 bases). This CDR3 region has 14 residues. Germline lookup yields CDR1 SNHLY and CDR2 FYNNEI. V lost 10 bases, J lost 0 bases, and 13 bases lay in between. CDR3 coding DNA: TGTGCCACCAGACGGACTGTCTCCTACAATGAGCAGTTCTTC. It encodes CATRRTVSYNEQFF. Using reference TRBV2 and TRBJ2-1 for the parts outside the CDR3, the full variable domain is EPEVTQTPSHQVTQMGQEVILRCVPISNHLYFYWYRQILGQKVEFLVSFYNNEISEKSEIFDDQFSVERPDGSNFTLKIRSTKLEDSAMYFCATRRTVSYNEQFFGPGTRLTVL.

The chain carries TRBV27 and TRBJ1-4; 8 nucleotides align to TRBD1. J gave up 6 bases and V 6 bases, and 6 bases lay outside the gene matches. This CDR3 has 14 amino acids. Germline V gene lookup returns CDR1 MNHEY and CDR2 SMNVEV (reference sequence). The chain's CDR3 is CASRRTGSYEKLFF. Written as DNA, the CDR3 is TGTGCCAGCAGACGGACAGGGAGTTATGAAAAACTGTTTTTT.

V is TRBV7-2 and J is TRBJ2-3; D could derive from TRBD1 or TRBD2 (6 bases each). The CDR3 contains 14 residues. Trimming cost V 1 base and J 6 bases, with 11 bases left between them. Germline V gives CDR1 SGHTA, CDR2 FQGNSA. Written as DNA, the CDR3 is TGTGCCAGCAGCTTAGGGGGGGCGTTGGATACGCAGTATTTT. Translating gives CASSLGGALDTQYF.

The rearrangement joins TRBV2 to TRBJ1-2; possible D gene TRBD1, 5 bases. The germline gives CDR1 SNHLY, CDR2 FYNNEI. This CDR3 has 15 amino acids. V lost 7 bases to trimming and J lost 1 base, with 16 bases between them. The CDR3 sequence is CASTYESGRNYGYTF. For the CDR3, the DNA is TGTGCCAGCACCTACGAGTCGGGGCGTAACTATGGCTACACCTTC.

This sequence joins TRBV18 and TRBJ1-1; no clear D. There are 14 residues in the CDR3. Germline assignment: CDR1 KGHSH and CDR2 LQKENI. The V gene lost 5 bases and the J gene lost 6 bases, with 16 bases spanning the gap. In nucleotides, the CDR3 is TGTGCCAGCTCATCACATCCGACAAGCTCTGAAGCTTTCTTT. This gives the protein CASSSHPTSSEAFF.

This clone was found once. DNA of the CDR3: TGTGCCAGCAGCGCGCGCAGCCAACAGGGCCTGGACCATGAGCAGTTCTTC. This codes for CASSARSQQGLDHEQFF. The V call is TRBV9, the J call TRBJ2-1, with D maybe TRBD1 (6 bases). V lost 3 bases, J lost 8 bases, and 24 bases lay in between. The CDR3 spans 17 residues. Per germline, CDR1 SGDLS and CDR2 YYNGEE.